A selection of T cell receptor beta chains follows, all from one sample in a study of OX40 agonist ivuxolimab in advanced cancers. Assay used: immunoSEQ multiplex PCR; TCRdb lists only in-frame clones, some missing. The data contain about 120,000 clones, 85% to 90% of them singletons. The sequenced sample was CD4+ or CD8+ T cells sorted from blood, obtained in a trial of the OX40 agonist ivuxolimab. These receptors were obtained from an adult with an advanced solid tumor such as melanoma, head and neck, liver or kidney cancer. The CDR3 runs from the conserved cysteine through the conserved F or W. Each record gives: clone size, J gene, D gene, V gene, CDR3 DNA, CDR3 protein. The D gene is left open where the match is weak. The size entry is marked missing in some rows and otherwise reads once, few, many or a size class.

-,TRBJ2-7,TRBD2,TRBV6-5,TGTGCCAGCCTGGGGACTAGCGGGGCCTACGAGCAGTACTTC,CASLGTSGAYEQYF
-,TRBJ1-6,-,TRBV5-4,TGTGCCAGCAGCCTGGGGGGTATTAATTCACCCCTCCACTTT,CASSLGGINSPLHF
-,TRBJ2-5,-,TRBV7-8,TGTGCCAGCCTCTCCGGGACTCGCCAGGCCCAGTACTTC,CASLSGTRQAQYF
once,TRBJ2-7,TRBD2,TRBV6-6,TGTGCCAGCAGCGCTACTAGCGGGGGTGGCGAGCAGTACTTC,CASSATSGGGEQYF
-,TRBJ1-5,-,TRBV18,TGTGCCAGCTCACCGACGGGGGGGGTTCACCAGCCCCAGCATTTT,CASSPTGGVHQPQHF
-,TRBJ1-6,-,TRBV10-3,TGTGCCATCAGGGGGACCGCTTCCTCTCTCCACTTT,CAIRGTASSLHF
-,TRBJ2-1,TRBD2,TRBV10-1,TGCGCCAGCAGGGCTAGCGGGGGGGTGAAGCAGTTCTTC,CASRASGGVKQFF
-,TRBJ2-1,TRBD2,TRBV12-5,TGTGCTAGTGGTTTGGCGGGGACTACCTACAATGAGCAGTTCTTC,CASGLAGTTYNEQFF
-,TRBJ2-1,TRBD2,TRBV27,TGTGCCAGCAGTTCCGGGACTAGCGGGAACAATGAGCAGTTCTTC,CASSSGTSGNNEQFF
few,TRBJ1-2,TRBD1,TRBV5-1,TGCGCCAGCAGCTATACAGGGGCAGATGGCTACACCTTC,CASSYTGADGYTF
-,TRBJ2-3,-,TRBV5-6,TGTGCCAGCAGCTTTTCGTCAGATACGCAGTATTTT,CASSFSSDTQYF